Many counts were recorded for the clone carrying this TCR beta chain. The germline gives CDR1 MNHEY, CDR2 SVGEGT. V lost 6 bases and J 6 bases, leaving 13 bases between the germline ends. The CDR3 runs 13 residues. The sample belongs to a study of molecular identifiers for immune sequencing clone quantification. Each CDR3 protein is one row after TCRdb ran MiXCR on the PCR reads. The profile shows roughly 97,000 distinct CDR3 sequences, 24% of them singletons. Input material: naive CD8+ T cells from blood, with Jurkat cell RNA spiked in. Stated subset: FACS-sorted CD8+CD4-CCR7+CD45RA+ naive T cells. The V gene is TRBV6-2 or TRBV6-3, the J gene TRBJ2-3; D is ambiguous. This clonotype originated in a human donor in good health. Some libraries in this study had Jurkat cell RNA spiked in. Here the CDR3 reads CASSPTYWDTQYF. The DNA of the CDR3 is TGTGCCAGCAGCCCTACTTACTGGGATACGCAGTATTTT.